This T cell receptor (beta chain) was found in a study of blood T cell repertoires in COVID-19. In the authors' methods: Reference gene primer amplification gave nucleated cell count estimates. Sequencing was performed with immunoSEQ multiplex PCR; in TCRdb, only in-frame clones are kept and a portion is missing. Clone size and V and J calls were adopted from that table, with D and trimming inferred from the DNA. The table includes a few hundred thousand clones, 80% to 95% detected once. This receptor was obtained from a person aged 18-29 years with COVID-19, enrolled during active disease. Sequences were obtained from peripheral blood.

The CDR3 DNA sequence: TGTGCCAGCAGCTTAAATCCAGGGGTCATGGCACCCCTCCACTTT. Translating gives CASSLNPGVMAPLHF. This rearrangement joins TRBV7-2 to TRBJ1-6, with D maybe TRBD1 (6 bases). The V end was cut by 2 bases, the J end by 11 bases, with 16 bases between. Germline CDR1 reads SGHTA; CDR2 reads FQGNSA. This CDR3 region has 15 residues.